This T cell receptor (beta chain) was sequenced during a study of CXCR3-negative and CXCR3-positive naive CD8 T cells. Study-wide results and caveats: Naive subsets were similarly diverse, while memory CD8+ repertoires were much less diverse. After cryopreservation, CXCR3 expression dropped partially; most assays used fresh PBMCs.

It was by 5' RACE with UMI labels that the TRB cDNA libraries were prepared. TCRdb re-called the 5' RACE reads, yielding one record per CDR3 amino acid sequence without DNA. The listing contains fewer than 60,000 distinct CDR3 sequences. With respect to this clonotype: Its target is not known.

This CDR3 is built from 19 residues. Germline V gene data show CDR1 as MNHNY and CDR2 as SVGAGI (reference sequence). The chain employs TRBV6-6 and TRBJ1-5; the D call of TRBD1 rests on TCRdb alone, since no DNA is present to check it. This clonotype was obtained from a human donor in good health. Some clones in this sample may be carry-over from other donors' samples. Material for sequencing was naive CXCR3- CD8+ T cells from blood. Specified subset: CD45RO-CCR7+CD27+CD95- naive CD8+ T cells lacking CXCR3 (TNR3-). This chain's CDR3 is CASSYSPMGEKFRNQPQHF.